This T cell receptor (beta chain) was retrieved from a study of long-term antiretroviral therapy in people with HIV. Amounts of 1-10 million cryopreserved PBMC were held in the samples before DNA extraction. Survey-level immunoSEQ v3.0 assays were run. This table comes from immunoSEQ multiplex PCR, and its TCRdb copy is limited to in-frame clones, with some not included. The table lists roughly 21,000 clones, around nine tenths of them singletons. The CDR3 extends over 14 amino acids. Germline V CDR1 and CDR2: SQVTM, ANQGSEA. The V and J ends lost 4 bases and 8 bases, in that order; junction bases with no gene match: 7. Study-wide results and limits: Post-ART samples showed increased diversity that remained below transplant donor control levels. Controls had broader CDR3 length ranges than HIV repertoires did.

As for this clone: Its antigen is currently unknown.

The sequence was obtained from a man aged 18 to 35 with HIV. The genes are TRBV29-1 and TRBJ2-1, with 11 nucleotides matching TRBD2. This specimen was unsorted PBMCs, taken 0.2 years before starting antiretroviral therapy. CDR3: CSVVQLAGGHEQFF. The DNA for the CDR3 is TGCAGCGTTGTTCAGCTAGCGGGAGGTCATGAGCAGTTCTTC.